What follows are 5 T cell receptor beta chains derived from one specimen sequenced in a study of T cell responses to AZD1222 COVID-19 vaccine. Method: immunoSEQ multiplex PCR; TCRdb's copy keeps in-frame clones and lacks some. Among more than 15,000 clones listed, around 92% were seen once. Here the sequenced sample was peripheral blood, taken 28 days after the second AZD1222 dose. These receptor sequences come from an adult who received the AZD1222 COVID-19 vaccine.

V gene TRBV5-1 combines with J gene TRBJ2-5; D uncertain. The CDR3 extends over 13 amino acids. The V end was cut by 3 bases, the J end by 2 bases, with 8 bases between. Germline loops: CDR1 SGHRS, CDR2 YFSETQ. The CDR3 nucleotides read TGCGCCAGCAGCTCGCCTTTTCAAGAGACCCAGTACTTC. It yields the protein CASSSPFQETQYF.

The chain joins TRBV19 to TRBJ2-5; 7 bases are a match to TRBD2. With 3 bases clipped from V and 5 bases from J, the junction kept 9 bases outside the gene matches. Germline loops: CDR1 LNHDA, CDR2 SQIVND (reference sequence). This CDR3 is 15 amino acids long. The CDR3, as DNA: TGTGCCAGTAGTATGGCGGGGGTCCGGGGGGAGACCCAGTACTTC. Encoded protein: CASSMAGVRGETQYF.

The chain has TRBV6-5 and TRBJ2-1; 7 nucleotides match TRBD2. The CDR3 runs 12 residues. Germline CDR1 MNHEY, CDR2 SVGAGI. The trim removed 6 bases at V and 10 bases at J, leaving 6 bases unmatched. The CDR3 spells CASSRSGTEQFF. CDR3 in DNA: TGTGCCAGCAGCCGGAGCGGGACGGAGCAGTTCTTC.

The V and J genes are TRBV11-3 and TRBJ1-1; D not certain. V was pared by 7 bases and J by 3 bases, with 15 bases between. Per the germline V gene, CDR1 is SGHNT and CDR2 is YENEEA. This CDR3 region has 14 residues. The CDR3 loop is CASKLRTGDTEAFF. The CDR3 DNA sequence: TGTGCCAGCAAACTCAGGACCGGGGACACTGAAGCTTTCTTT.

The chain couples TRBV2 to TRBJ1-4; 12 bases map to TRBD1. This CDR3 contains 15 residues. V gave up 3 bases and J gave up 10 bases; unmatched junction bases: 6. The germline V gene encodes CDR1 SNHLY and CDR2 FYNNEI. The CDR3 sequence: CASSDGGTGGRKLFF. DNA for the CDR3: TGTGCCAGCAGTGATGGGGGGACAGGGGGCAGAAAACTGTTTTTT.